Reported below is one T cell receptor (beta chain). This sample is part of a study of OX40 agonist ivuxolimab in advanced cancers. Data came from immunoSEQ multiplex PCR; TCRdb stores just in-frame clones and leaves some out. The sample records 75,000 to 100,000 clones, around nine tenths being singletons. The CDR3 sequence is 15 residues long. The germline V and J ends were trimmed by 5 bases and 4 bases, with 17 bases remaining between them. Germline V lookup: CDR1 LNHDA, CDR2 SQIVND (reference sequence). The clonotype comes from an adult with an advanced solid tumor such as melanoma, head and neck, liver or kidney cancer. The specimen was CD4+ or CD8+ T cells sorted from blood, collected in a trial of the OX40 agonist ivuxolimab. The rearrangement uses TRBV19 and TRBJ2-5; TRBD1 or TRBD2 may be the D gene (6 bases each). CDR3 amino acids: CASSHAGQVLETQYF. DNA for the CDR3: TGTGCCAGTAGTCATGCGGGACAAGTTTTAGAGACCCAGTACTTC.